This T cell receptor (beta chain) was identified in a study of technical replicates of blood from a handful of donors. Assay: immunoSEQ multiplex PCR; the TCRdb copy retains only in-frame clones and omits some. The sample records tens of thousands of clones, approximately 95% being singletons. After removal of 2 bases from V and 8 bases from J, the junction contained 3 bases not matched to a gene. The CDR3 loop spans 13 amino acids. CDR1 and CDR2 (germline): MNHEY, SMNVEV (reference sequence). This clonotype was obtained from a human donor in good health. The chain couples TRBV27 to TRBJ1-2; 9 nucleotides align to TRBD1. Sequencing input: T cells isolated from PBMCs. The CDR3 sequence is CASSLTGGEGYTF. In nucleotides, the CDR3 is TGTGCCAGCAGTTTAACAGGGGGCGAGGGCTACACCTTC.